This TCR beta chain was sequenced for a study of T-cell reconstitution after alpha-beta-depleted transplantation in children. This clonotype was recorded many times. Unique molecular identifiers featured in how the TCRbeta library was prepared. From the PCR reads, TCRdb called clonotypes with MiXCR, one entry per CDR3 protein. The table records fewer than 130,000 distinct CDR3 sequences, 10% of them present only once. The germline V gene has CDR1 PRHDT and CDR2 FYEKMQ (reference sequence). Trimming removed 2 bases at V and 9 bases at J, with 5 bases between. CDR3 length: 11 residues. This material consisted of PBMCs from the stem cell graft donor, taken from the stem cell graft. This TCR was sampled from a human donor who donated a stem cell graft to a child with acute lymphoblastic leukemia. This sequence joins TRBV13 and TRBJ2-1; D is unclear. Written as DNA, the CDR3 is TGTGCCAGCAGCTTAAAACCTGAGCAGTTCTTC. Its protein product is CASSLKPEQFF.